The sequence of this T cell receptor (beta chain) was determined in a study of T cell repertoires in cytomegalovirus infection. This clonotype was seen more than once but under ten times. No antigen is known for it. A single record per CDR3 protein comes from TCRdb applying MiXCR to the reads. The repertoire has tens of thousands of distinct CDR3 sequences, 35% to 45% of them found once; the top ten carry more than 80%. The ends were cut back, 5 bases at V and 0 bases at J, with 10 bases in the middle. From germline, CDR1 is MNHEY and CDR2 SMNVEV (reference sequence). The CDR3 extends over 14 amino acids.

The specimen comprised CD8+ T cells from cultured PBMCs, sampled from culture after CMV antigen stimulation. V and J are TRBV27 and TRBJ2-5, with D possibly TRBD1 on 6 matching bases. This sequence originates from a human donor in good health (CMV status not recorded). Some clones in this sample may be carry-over from other donors' samples. The CDR3 spells CASSPQGYQETQYF. CDR3 DNA: TGTGCCAGCAGTCCTCAGGGGTACCAAGAGACCCAGTACTTC.